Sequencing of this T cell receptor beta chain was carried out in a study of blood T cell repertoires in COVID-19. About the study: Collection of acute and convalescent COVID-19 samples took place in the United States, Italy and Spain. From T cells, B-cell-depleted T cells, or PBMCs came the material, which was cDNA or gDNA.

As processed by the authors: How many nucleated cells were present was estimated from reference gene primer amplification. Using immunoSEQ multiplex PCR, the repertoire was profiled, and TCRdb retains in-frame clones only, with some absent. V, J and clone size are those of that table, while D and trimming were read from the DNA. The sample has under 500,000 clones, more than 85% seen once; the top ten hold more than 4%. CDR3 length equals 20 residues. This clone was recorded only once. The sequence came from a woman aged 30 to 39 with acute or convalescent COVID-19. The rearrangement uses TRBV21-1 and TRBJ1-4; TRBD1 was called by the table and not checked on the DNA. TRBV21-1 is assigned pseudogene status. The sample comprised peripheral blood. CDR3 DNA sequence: TGTGCCAGCAGCAAGAATGACCGACAGGTACTAACCTCAACTAATGAAAAACTGTTTTTT. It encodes CASSKNDRQVLTSTNEKLFF.